This T cell receptor beta chain was captured by sequencing in a study of OX40 agonist ivuxolimab in advanced cancers. The repertoire was sequenced with immunoSEQ multiplex PCR; TCRdb's copy has only in-frame clones and lacks some. Of approximately 58,000 clones listed, around nine tenths are singletons. In germline, CDR1 is MNHNS, CDR2 SASEGT. This CDR3 spans 15 amino acids. Trimming took 4 bases from V and 0 from J, leaving 10 bases between them. The receptor was derived from an adult with an advanced solid tumor such as melanoma, head and neck, liver or kidney cancer. The specimen comprised CD4+ or CD8+ T cells sorted from blood, sampled in a trial of the OX40 agonist ivuxolimab. The chain uses TRBV6-1 and TRBJ1-3, with unresolved D. This CDR3 reads CASSVEGLSGNTIYF. CDR3 DNA sequence: TGTGCCAGCAGTGTTGAGGGCCTCTCTGGAAACACCATATATTTT.